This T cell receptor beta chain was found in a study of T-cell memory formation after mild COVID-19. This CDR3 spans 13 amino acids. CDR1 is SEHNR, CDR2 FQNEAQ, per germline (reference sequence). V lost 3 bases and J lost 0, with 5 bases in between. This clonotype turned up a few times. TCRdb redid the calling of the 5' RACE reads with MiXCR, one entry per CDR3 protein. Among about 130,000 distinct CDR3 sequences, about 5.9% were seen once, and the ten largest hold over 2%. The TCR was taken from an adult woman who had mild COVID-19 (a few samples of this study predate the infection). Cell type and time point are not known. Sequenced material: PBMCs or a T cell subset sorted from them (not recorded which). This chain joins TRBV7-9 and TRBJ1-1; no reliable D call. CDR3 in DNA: TGTGCCAGCAGCTTTGATTTGAACACTGAAGCTTTCTTT. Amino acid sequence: CASSFDLNTEAFF.